These 10 T cell receptor beta chains originate from one sample sequenced in a study of beta chain features in type 1 diabetes. All of the isolated RNA was reverse transcribed, so expressed TCRB transcripts were sequenced. TCRdb's copy holds only in-frame clones and misses some; the assay was immunoSEQ multiplex PCR. This table holds 810,000 or so clones, roughly a sixth found once. Specimen: naive CD4+ T cells from blood. The receptors stem from a woman under 30 in good health.

The rearrangement joins TRBV15 to TRBJ1-5; D gene unclear. The CDR3 contains 12 residues. The V gene's germline CDR1 is LNHNV and CDR2 YYDKDF (reference sequence). The V end lost 3 bases, the J end lost 5 bases, and 5 bases lay between the germline ends. The CDR3: CATSSRDQPQHF. The CDR3, as DNA: TGTGCCACCAGCAGCAGAGATCAGCCCCAGCATTTT.

Ten or more counts support this clone. The V call is TRBV25-1, the J call TRBJ2-7, with D hard to call. This CDR3 contains 11 residues. Germline CDR1 reads MGHDK; CDR2 reads SYGVNS. V was pared by 2 bases and J by 4 bases, with 3 bases between. The CDR3 spells CASSEGYEQYF. In nucleotides, the CDR3 is TGTGCCAGCAGTGAAGGGTACGAGCAGTACTTC.

The chain uses TRBV7-2 and TRBJ2-1, with 8 bases identical to TRBD2. CDR3 size: 16 residues. Germline V lookup: CDR1 SGHTA, CDR2 FQGNSA. V shed 1 base and J 1 base; nucleotides not matched to a gene: 3. The CDR3 here is CASSLGGTRSYNEQFF. As DNA, the CDR3 is TGTGCCAGCAGCTTAGGGGGGACTAGATCCTACAATGAGCAGTTCTTC. The full variable domain, in which reference TRBV7-2 and TRBJ2-1 provide the parts outside the CDR3, is GAGVSQSPSNKVTEKGKDVELRCDPISGHTALYWYRQSLGQGLEFLIYFQGNSAPDKSGLPSDRFSAERTGGSVSTLTIQRTQQEDSAVYLCASSLGGTRSYNEQFFGPGTRLTVL.

This clone was observed a handful of times. This CDR3 is CASSELAGYSEQYF. Written as DNA, the CDR3 is TGTGCCAGCAGCGAATTAGCGGGATACTCTGAGCAGTACTTC. This chain uses TRBV7-2 with TRBJ2-7, with 8 bases that match TRBD2. V trimming: 5 bases; J trimming: 7 bases; junction bases outside the gene matches: 10. Germline CDR1 SGHTA, CDR2 FQGNSA. The length of the CDR3 is 14 residues.

This clone was counted only a few times. The rearrangement links TRBV5-6 to TRBJ2-1, with 8 bases aligning to TRBD2. V lost 3 bases and J lost 8; bases outside the gene matches: 16. The germline V gene encodes CDR1 SGHDT and CDR2 YYEEEE. This CDR3 is built from 17 residues. The CDR3 sequence is CASSWGWGSGSWDEQFF. CDR3 DNA sequence: TGTGCCAGCAGCTGGGGCTGGGGGAGCGGGAGTTGGGATGAGCAGTTCTTC.

J is TRBJ2-1 and V is TRBV4-3, with D perhaps given as TRBD1 or TRBD2 (5 bases each). Trimming took off 3 bases at V and 9 bases at J, with 15 bases between the two ends. The CDR3 is made up of 14 amino acids. The germline CDR1 and CDR2 sequences are LGHNA and YSLEER. The DNA of the CDR3 is TGCGCCAGCAGCCATGCCGGGACCACGGGTGAGCAGTTCTTC. Translation: CASSHAGTTGEQFF.

V usage is TRBV5-4 and J usage is TRBJ2-3; D is perhaps TRBD2 (6 bases). The CDR3 extends over 16 amino acids. V was clipped by 3 bases and J by 5 bases, with 19 bases between them. Germline V gives CDR1 SGHNT, CDR2 YYREEE (reference sequence). The CDR3 loop reads CASSSRLGSQEDTQYF. CDR3 coding DNA: TGTGCCAGCAGCTCCCGACTAGGGAGTCAGGAAGATACGCAGTATTTT.

V usage is TRBV6-5 and J usage is TRBJ2-7; D perhaps matches TRBD1 (6 bases). This CDR3 comprises 16 residues. In germline, CDR1 is MNHEY, CDR2 SVGAGI. The V end lost 2 bases, the J end lost 3 bases, and 17 bases lay between the germline ends. CDR3 bases: TGTGCCAGCAGTTACGGGCAGGGGAGTATGGGCTACGAGCAGTACTTC. It codes for CASSYGQGSMGYEQYF.

This clone has only a few counts. This sequence joins TRBV6-6 and TRBJ2-1; 11 nucleotides line up with TRBD2. Trimming took 5 bases from V and 5 from J; bases not matched to a gene: 5. This CDR3 is built from 15 residues. From germline, CDR1 is MNHNY and CDR2 SVGAGI (reference sequence). The CDR3 loop is CASSPPGLADNEQFF. The CDR3, as DNA: TGTGCCAGCAGTCCACCGGGACTAGCGGACAATGAGCAGTTCTTC.

The V call is TRBV21-1, the J call TRBJ2-3; the listed D gene, TRBD2, was not tested against the DNA. TRBV21-1 counts as a pseudogene. The CDR3 contains 18 residues. Written as DNA, the CDR3 is TGTGCCAGCAGCGCTAATCGTCGGACTAGCGGGAGGGGAGATACGCAGTATTTT. Translating it yields CASSANRRTSGRGDTQYF.